The rows below give T cell receptor beta chains drawn from one sample of a study of cytomegalovirus exposure and HLA in healthy donors. Using immunoSEQ multiplex PCR, the repertoire was profiled, and TCRdb retains in-frame clones only, with some absent. The sample records around 230,000 clones, 70% to 90% being singletons. Sequencing used PBMCs. Source of these receptors: a girl aged 2-9 years in good health and CMV-seronegative. CDR3s include the opening cysteine and the closing phenylalanine or tryptophan. D genes are given only for firm matches. Not all rows give a size; the values are once, few, many and, for expanded clones, a class.

abundance | d_gene | len | j_gene | v_gene | CDR3nt | CDR3aa
once | TRBD1 | 15 | TRBJ1-2 | TRBV28 | TGTGCCAGCAGTTTTAAGCGGACAGGGTCATATGGCTACACCTTC | CASSFKRTGSYGYTF
. | TRBD2 | 15 | TRBJ2-7 | TRBV6-1 | TGTGCCAGCAAGGAGGTGGCGGGAGGCCCCCACGAGCAGTACTTC | CASKEVAGGPHEQYF
. | . | 16 | TRBJ1-5 | TRBV4-1 | TGCGCCAGCAGCCAAGTCGGCGGGGGGAGCAATCAGCCCCAGCATTTT | CASSQVGGGSNQPQHF
few | . | 14 | TRBJ2-3 | TRBV7-8 | TGTGCCAGCAGCGCCTTAGGGGGTACAGATACGCAGTATTTT | CASSALGGTDTQYF
. | TRBD1 | 14 | TRBJ2-5 | TRBV7-9 | TGTGCCAGCAGCTTTAGCTCAGGGGGAGAGACCCAGTACTTC | CASSFSSGGETQYF
once | TRBD2 | 17 | TRBJ2-1 | TRBV7-8 | TGTGCCAGCAGCTTACCCCGGGCAGCGGGAGGGCCTTACGAGCAGTTCTTC | CASSLPRAAGGPYEQFF
. | . | 13 | TRBJ1-1 | TRBV7-7 | TGTGCCAGCAGCGCTAAGCCAGGAGGGGAAGCTTTCTTT | CASSAKPGGEAFF
. | TRBD2 | 16 | TRBJ2-1 | TRBV11-3 | TGTGCCAGCAGCCCCCATAGACTAGCGGGCTACAATGAGCAGTTCTTC | CASSPHRLAGYNEQFF
. | TRBD2 | 16 | TRBJ2-1 | TRBV4-2 | TGTGCCAGCAGCCTATCCTGGGGCCAGCGGGGTAATGAGCAGTTCTTC | CASSLSWGQRGNEQFF
. | . | 15 | TRBJ1-1 | TRBV5-1 | TGCGCCAGCAGCCGTTTAGATCCCTTGAACACTGAAGCTTTCTTT | CASSRLDPLNTEAFF
. | TRBD1 | 16 | TRBJ2-1 | TRBV5-8 | TGTGCCAGCAGCCCCCGGGGGGACAGGGGGTACAATGAGCAGTTCTTC | CASSPRGDRGYNEQFF
. | TRBD1 | 13 | TRBJ1-1 | TRBV6-6 | TGTGCCAGCAGATTGACAGGGAGCACTGAAGCTTTCTTT | CASRLTGSTEAFF
. | TRBD1 | 15 | TRBJ2-7 | TRBV2 | TGTGCCAGCACCCCAGGGGGTCGACTGGACTACGAGCAGTACTTC | CASTPGGRLDYEQYF
. | . | 14 | TRBJ2-7 | TRBV2 | TGTGCCAGCAGGAGGGACGGGAGCTCCTACGAGCAGTACTTC | CASRRDGSSYEQYF
. | TRBD2 | 13 | TRBJ2-7 | TRBV11-2 | TGTGCCAGCAGCTTTAGCGGGGCGAGCGAGCAGTACTTC | CASSFSGASEQYF
. | TRBD1 | 15 | TRBJ1-6 | TRBV30 | TGTGCCTGGAGTGTACCCGGGACAGTTAATTCACCCCTCCACTTT | CAWSVPGTVNSPLHF
. | TRBD1 | 15 | TRBJ1-2 | TRBV28 | TGTGCCAGCAGTAAGCCGAACCAGGGGGAAAGGGGCTACACCTTC | CASSKPNQGERGYTF
. | TRBD1 | 14 | TRBJ2-7 | TRBV6-4 | TGTGCCAGCACCTGGACAGGGACGAACTACGAGCAGTACTTC | CASTWTGTNYEQYF
. | TRBD2 | 15 | TRBJ2-1 | TRBV11-1 | TGTGCCAGCAGCTCTAGCGGGACCTCCTACAATGAGCAGTTCTTC | CASSSSGTSYNEQFF
once | . | 14 | TRBJ1-1 | TRBV15 | TGTGCCACCTCCGGGGGGCGGATGAACACTGAAGCTTTCTTT | CATSGGRMNTEAFF
. | . | 13 | TRBJ1-1 | TRBV5-4 | TGTGCCAGCAGTTTACAGGCGAACACTGAAGCTTTCTTT | CASSLQANTEAFF
. | . | 15 | TRBJ2-5 | TRBV5-4 | TGTGCCAGCAGCCACCAACAGGGCATACAGGAGACCCAGTACTTC | CASSHQQGIQETQYF
. | TRBD1 | 12 | TRBJ1-6 | TRBV2 | TGTGCCAGCAGCTGGACAGGGGTGGGCCTCCACTTT | CASSWTGVGLHF
few | . | 14 | TRBJ2-3 | TRBV27 | TGTGCCAGCAGTTTGGGGCGGATCACAGATACGCAGTATTTT | CASSLGRITDTQYF
. | TRBD2 | 15 | TRBJ2-1 | TRBV5-4 | TGTGCCAGCAGCTTGGAATTAGCGGGAGATGATGAGCAGTTCTTC | CASSLELAGDDEQFF
. | . | 17 | TRBJ1-2 | TRBV7-2 | TGTGCCAGCAGCCCGGGGGGAGGGAGACGGACGCTCCAGGGCTACACCTTC | CASSPGGGRRTLQGYTF
. | . | 11 | TRBJ2-1 | TRBV30 | TGTGCCTGCACTAGCCTGCATGAGCAGTTCTTC | CACTSLHEQFF
. | TRBD1 | 13 | TRBJ2-7 | TRBV6-1 | TGTGCCAGCACCGGGACAGGGCCCCCCGAGCAGTACTTC | CASTGTGPPEQYF
. | TRBD1 | 15 | TRBJ1-6 | TRBV9 | TGTGCCAGCAGCCTGGACAGGGGGCATAATTCACCCCTCCACTTT | CASSLDRGHNSPLHF
. | . | 17 | TRBJ2-7 | TRBV5-5 | TGTGCCAGCAGCCCCCGGTTGGAGGTCCGACTCTCCTACGAGCAGTACTTC | CASSPRLEVRLSYEQYF